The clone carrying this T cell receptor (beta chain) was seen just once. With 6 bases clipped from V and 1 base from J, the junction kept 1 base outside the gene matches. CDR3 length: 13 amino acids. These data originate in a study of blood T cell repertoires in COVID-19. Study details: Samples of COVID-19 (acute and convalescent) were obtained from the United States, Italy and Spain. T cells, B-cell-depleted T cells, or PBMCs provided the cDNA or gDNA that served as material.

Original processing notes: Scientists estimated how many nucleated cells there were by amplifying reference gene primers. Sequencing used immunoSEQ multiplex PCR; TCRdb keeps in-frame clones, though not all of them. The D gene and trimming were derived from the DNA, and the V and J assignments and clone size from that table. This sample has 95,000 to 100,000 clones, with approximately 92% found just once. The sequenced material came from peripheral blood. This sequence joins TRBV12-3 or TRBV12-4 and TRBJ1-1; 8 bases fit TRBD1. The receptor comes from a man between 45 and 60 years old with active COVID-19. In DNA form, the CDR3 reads TGTGCCAGCAGAGGGACAGGGAACACTGAAGCTTTCTTT. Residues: CASRGTGNTEAFF.